Detailed here is one T cell receptor (beta chain). Using immunoSEQ multiplex PCR, the repertoire was profiled, and TCRdb retains in-frame clones only, with some absent. The sample lists approximately 270,000 clones, approximately 86% occurring once. This sample is part of a study of cytomegalovirus exposure and HLA in healthy donors. Separation from the roughly 600-subject first cohort characterized the approximately 120-subject validation cohort, to which the donors belonged. Germline CDR1 MNHEY, CDR2 SMNVEV (reference sequence). This CDR3 has 18 amino acids. V was pared by 1 base and J by 0 bases, with 11 bases of the junction left unmatched.

Sequencing used PBMCs. This rearrangement joins TRBV27 to TRBJ1-2; 7 bases are a match to TRBD1. The clonotype comes from a young woman in good health and CMV-seronegative. In nucleotides, the CDR3 is TGTGCCAGCAGTTTATTGCGCCAGGGGGTGAGACCTAACTATGGCTACACCTTC. It codes for CASSLLRQGVRPNYGYTF.